The entry below gives a single TCR beta chain sequence along with its context. The PCR contained 60 Vbeta and 13 Jbeta primers. Sequenced by immunoSEQ multiplex PCR; TCRdb stores in-frame clones only, minus some. This repertoire shows 110,000 to 150,000 clones, roughly 62% found once; its top ten account for approximately 4.2%. The data are from a study of cytomegalovirus exposure and HLA in healthy donors. Germline V gene sequence: CDR1 SGHRS, CDR2 YFSETQ. The CDR3 is 15 amino acids. Trimming left V 0 bases short and J 4 bases short, with 11 bases between. The rearrangement links TRBV5-1 to TRBJ1-5; D call uncertain. Source material: PBMCs. The sequence was obtained from a man in his fifties or sixties in good health and CMV-seronegative. CDR3 in DNA: TGCGCCAGCAGCTTGGGAGAGCGCGGGAATCAGCCCCAGCATTTT. Amino acid sequence: CASSLGERGNQPQHF. Full variable domain (missing parts from reference TRBV5-1 and TRBJ1-5): KAGVTQTPRYLIKTRGQQVTLSCSPISGHRSVSWYQQTPGQGLQFLFEYFSETQRNKGNFPGRFSGRQFSNSRSEMNVSTLELGDSALYLCASSLGERGNQPQHFGDGTRLSIL.